This T cell receptor (beta chain) was found in a study of early T cells in non-severe SARS-CoV-2 infection. Overall study context: The sequenced material was bulk RNA from unsorted whole blood, and its chains were unpaired. Study results and limitations: VDJdb matching, biased toward anti-spike CD8 responses, missed private and CD4 specificities.

On this clonotype: The antigen is unknown. A much bigger clone sits one base away, suggesting this may be a read error.

Individual cDNA molecules received unique molecular identifiers during library preparation. A single record per CDR3 protein comes from TCRdb applying MiXCR to the 5' RACE reads. The table records 55,000 to 80,000 distinct CDR3 sequences, roughly 12% of them present only once. Trimming removed 0 bases at V and 1 base at J, with 12 bases between. The CDR3 has 16 residues. Germline loops: CDR1 LGHNT, CDR2 FRNRAP. The clonotype was recovered from an adult who was a healthcare worker with PCR-confirmed SARS-CoV-2 infection or an uninfected control (not recorded which). The specimen was whole blood, collected at baseline. The gene calls are TRBV12-5 and TRBJ1-1; no clear D. CDR3 coding DNA: TGTGCTAGTGGTTTGGTACTTGAGGAGAGGAACACTGAAGCTTTCTTT. Translated: CASGLVLEERNTEAFF.